A few counts support the clone carrying this T cell receptor (beta chain). Its antigen is not known. The sample is drawn from a study of blood T cells in healthy people across ages. A sample-barcoded 5' primer and a J-beta primer mix were used in a second PCR of roughly 7 to 11 cycles. Every cDNA was tagged by a template-switch adaptor with 12 random nucleotides. TCRdb re-called the 5' RACE reads through MiXCR, storing one row per CDR3 protein. The sample records fewer than 700,000 distinct CDR3 sequences, 40% to 45% being singletons. J was trimmed by 4 bases and V by 5 bases; bases with no gene match: 9. Germline CDR1 MNHEY, CDR2 SVGEGT. This CDR3 region has 16 residues. The study's findings and limits: Older individuals had lower TCR beta diversity per million T cells (the decline was roughly linear).

The receptor was derived from an older man in good health. The rearrangement joins TRBV6-2 or TRBV6-3 to TRBJ2-5; TRBD1 aligns across 11 bases. The sequenced sample was blood. CDR3 protein: CASSQAGTGGRETQYF. The CDR3 DNA follows: TGTGCCAGCAGTCAAGCTGGGACAGGGGGTCGAGAGACCCAGTACTTC.